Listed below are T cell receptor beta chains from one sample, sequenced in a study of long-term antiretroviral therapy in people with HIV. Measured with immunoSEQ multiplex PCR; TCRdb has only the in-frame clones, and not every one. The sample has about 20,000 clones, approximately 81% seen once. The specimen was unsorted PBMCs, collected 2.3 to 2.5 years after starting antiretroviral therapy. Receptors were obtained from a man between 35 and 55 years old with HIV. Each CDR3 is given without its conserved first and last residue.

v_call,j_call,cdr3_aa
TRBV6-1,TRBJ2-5,ASSEDPPVRTQY
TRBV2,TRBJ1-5,ASSGTSSRGNQPQH
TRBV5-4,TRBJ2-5,ASSLAGTGGTETQY
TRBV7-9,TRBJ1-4,ASSLALGESEKLF
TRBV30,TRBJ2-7,AWLGQDYEQY
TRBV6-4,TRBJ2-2,ASRALWFVPPRTGELF
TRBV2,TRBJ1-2,ASRLGGYGYT
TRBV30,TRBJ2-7,AWSASWGEQY
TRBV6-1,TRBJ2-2,ASSEGSGELF
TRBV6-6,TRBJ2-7,ASSYSTSGGEQY
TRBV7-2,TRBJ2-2,ASSPTPDGELF
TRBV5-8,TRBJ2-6,ASRSTGTGANVLT
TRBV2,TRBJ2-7,ASRTLGEYEQY
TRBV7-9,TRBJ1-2,ASSLPWTGMVDYGYT